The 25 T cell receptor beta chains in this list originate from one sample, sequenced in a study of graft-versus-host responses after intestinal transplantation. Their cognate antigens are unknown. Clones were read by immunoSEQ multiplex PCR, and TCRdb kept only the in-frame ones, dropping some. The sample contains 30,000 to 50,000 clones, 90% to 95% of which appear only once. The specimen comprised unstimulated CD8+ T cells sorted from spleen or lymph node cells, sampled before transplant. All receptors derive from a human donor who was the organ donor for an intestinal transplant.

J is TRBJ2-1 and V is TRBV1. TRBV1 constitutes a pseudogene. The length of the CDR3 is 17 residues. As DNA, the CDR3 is TGCACCAGCAGCCAAGGGTGGCGATCGAGCTCCTACAATGAGCAGTTCTTC. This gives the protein CTSSQGWRSSSYNEQFF.

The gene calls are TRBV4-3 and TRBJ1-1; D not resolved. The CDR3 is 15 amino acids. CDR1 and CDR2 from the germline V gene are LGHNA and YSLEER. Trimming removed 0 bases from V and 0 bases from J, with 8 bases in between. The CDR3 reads CASSQERTVNTEAFF. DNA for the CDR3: TGCGCCAGCAGCCAAGAGAGGACGGTGAACACTGAAGCTTTCTTT.

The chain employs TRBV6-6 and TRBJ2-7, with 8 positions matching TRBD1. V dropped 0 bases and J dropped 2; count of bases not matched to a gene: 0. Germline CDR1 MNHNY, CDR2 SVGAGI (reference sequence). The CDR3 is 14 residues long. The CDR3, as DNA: TGTGCCAGCAGTTACTCCAGGGGGCCCTACGAGCAGTACTTC. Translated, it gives CASSYSRGPYEQYF.

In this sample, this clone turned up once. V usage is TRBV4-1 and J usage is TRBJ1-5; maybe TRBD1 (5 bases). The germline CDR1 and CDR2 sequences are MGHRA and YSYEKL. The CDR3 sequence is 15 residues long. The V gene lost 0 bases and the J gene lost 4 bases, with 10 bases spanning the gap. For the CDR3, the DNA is TGCGCCAGCAGCCAAGACCCGACAGAGAATCAGCCCCAGCATTTT. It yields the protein CASSQDPTENQPQHF.

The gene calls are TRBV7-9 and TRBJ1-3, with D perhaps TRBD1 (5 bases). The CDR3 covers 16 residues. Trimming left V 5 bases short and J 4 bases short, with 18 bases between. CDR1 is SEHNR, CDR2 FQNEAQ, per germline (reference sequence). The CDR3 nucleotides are TGTGCCAGCAGCCCGCCTGGGTGGCAGGGAGGAAACACCATATATTTT. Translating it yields CASSPPGWQGGNTIYF.

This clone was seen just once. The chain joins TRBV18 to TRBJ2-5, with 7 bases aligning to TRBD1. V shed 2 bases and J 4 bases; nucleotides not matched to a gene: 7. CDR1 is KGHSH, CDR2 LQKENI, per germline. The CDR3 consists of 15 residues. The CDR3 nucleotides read TGTGCCAGCTCACCATCACAGGGGTTAGGAGAGACCCAGTACTTC. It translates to CASSPSQGLGETQYF. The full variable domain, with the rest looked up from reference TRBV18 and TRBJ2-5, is NAGVMQNPRHLVRRRGQEARLRCSPMKGHSHVYWYRQLPEEGLKFMVYLQKENIIDESGMPKERFSAEFPKEGPSILRIQQVVRGDSAAYFCASSPSQGLGETQYFGPGTRLLVL.

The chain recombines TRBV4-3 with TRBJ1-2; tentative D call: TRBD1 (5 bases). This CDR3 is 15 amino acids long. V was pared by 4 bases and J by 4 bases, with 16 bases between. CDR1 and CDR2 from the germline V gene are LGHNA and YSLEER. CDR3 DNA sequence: TGCGCCAGCAGCCCGGTGACAGCAAATCCCTATGGCTACACCTTC. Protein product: CASSPVTANPYGYTF.

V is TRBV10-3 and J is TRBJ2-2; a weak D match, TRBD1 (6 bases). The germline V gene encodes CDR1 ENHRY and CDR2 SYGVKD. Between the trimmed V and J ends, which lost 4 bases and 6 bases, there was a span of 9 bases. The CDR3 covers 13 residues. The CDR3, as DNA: TGTGCCATCAGTGGCACAGGGCCCGGGGAGCTGTTTTTT. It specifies CAISGTGPGELFF.

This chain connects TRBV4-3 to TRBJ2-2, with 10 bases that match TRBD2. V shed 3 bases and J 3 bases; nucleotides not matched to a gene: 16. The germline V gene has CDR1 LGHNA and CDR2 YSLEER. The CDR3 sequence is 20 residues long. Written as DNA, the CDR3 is TGCGCCAGCAGCCAGCCTTTTAGGGAGCGGGGGGGACAGCACACCGGGGAGCTGTTTTTT. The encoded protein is CASSQPFRERGGQHTGELFF.

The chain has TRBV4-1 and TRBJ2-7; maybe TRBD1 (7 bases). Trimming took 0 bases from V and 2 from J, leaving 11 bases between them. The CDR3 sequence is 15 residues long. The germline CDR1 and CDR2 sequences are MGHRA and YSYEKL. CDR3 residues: CASSQEPGGPYEQYF. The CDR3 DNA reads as TGCGCCAGCAGCCAAGAACCAGGGGGGCCCTACGAGCAGTACTTC.

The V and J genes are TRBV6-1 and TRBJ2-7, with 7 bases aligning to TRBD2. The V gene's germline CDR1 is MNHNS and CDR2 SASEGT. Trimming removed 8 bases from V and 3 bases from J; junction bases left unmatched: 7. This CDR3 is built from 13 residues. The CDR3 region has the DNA TGTGCCAGCGTGCCTTGGGAGGGCTACGAGCAGTACTTC. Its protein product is CASVPWEGYEQYF.

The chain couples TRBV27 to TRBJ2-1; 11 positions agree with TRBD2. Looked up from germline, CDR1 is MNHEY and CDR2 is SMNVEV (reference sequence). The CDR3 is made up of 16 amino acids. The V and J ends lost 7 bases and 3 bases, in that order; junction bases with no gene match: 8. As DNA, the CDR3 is TGTGCCAGCACCGAACTAGCGGGGGCGAACTACAATGAGCAGTTCTTC. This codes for CASTELAGANYNEQFF.

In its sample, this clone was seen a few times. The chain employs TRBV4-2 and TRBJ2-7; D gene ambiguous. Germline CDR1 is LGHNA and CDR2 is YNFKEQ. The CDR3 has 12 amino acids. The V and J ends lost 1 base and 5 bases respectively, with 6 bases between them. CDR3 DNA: TGTGCCAGCAGCCAAGTCGGAGACGAGCAGTACTTC. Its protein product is CASSQVGDEQYF.

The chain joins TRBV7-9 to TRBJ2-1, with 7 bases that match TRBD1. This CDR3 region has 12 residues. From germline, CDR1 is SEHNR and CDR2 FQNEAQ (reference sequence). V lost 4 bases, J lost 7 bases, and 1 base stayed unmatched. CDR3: CASSSGQNEQFF. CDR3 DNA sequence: TGTGCCAGCAGCTCGGGACAGAATGAGCAGTTCTTC.

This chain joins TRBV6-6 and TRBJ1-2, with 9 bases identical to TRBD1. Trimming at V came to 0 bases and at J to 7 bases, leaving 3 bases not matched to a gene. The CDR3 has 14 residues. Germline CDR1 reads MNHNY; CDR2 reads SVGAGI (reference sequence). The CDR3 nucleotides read TGTGCCAGCAGTTACTCACAGGGGGCTCGTGGCTACACCTTC. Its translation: CASSYSQGARGYTF.

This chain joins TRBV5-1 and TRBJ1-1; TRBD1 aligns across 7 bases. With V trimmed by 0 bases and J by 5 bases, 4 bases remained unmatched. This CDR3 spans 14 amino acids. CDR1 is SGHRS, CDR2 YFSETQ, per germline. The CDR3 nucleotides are TGCGCCAGCAGCTTGGGACAGGGCAGGACTGAAGCTTTCTTT. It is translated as CASSLGQGRTEAFF.

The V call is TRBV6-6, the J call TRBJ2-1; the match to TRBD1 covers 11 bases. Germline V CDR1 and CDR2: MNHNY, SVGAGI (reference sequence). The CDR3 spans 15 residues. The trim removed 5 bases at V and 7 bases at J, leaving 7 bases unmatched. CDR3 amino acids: CASSRPGQGVNEQFF. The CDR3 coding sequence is TGTGCCAGCAGTCGACCGGGACAGGGGGTAAATGAGCAGTTCTTC.

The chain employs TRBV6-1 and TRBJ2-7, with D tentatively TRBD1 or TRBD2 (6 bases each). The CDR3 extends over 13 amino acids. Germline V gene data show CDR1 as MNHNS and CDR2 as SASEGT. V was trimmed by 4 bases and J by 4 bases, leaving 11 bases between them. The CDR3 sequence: CASSVTGAYEQYF. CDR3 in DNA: TGTGCCAGCAGTGTGACGGGGGCGTACGAGCAGTACTTC.

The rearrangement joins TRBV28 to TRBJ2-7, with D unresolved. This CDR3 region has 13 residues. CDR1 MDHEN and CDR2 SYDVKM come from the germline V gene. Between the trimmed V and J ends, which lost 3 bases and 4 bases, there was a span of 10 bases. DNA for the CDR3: TGTGCCAGCAGTTTGGTTGAGGTTTACGAGCAGTACTTC. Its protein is CASSLVEVYEQYF.

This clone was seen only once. CDR3 coding DNA: TGTGCCAGCAGAAAAGCTGCCTCCTTCTCCTACGAGCAGTACTTC. It encodes CASRKAASFSYEQYF. The chain has TRBV21-1 and TRBJ2-7. TRBV21-1 is assigned pseudogene status. This CDR3 is 15 amino acids long.

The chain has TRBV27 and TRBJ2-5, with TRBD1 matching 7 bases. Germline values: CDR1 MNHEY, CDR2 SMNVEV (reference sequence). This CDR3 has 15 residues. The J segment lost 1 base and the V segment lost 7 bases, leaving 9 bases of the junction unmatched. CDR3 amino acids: CASMTGTAGQETQYF. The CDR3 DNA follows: TGTGCCAGCATGACAGGGACGGCGGGCCAAGAGACCCAGTACTTC.

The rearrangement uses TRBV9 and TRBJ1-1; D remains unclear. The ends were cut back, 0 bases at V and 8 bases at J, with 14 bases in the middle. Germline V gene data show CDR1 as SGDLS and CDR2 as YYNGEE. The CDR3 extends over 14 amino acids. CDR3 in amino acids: CASSVVGRHEEAFF. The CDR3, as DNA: TGTGCCAGCAGCGTAGTAGGACGGCACGAGGAAGCTTTCTTT.

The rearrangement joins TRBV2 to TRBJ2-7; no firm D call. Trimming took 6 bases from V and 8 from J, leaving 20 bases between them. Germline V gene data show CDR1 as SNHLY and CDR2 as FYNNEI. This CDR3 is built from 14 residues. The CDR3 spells CASSPPGVKVQQYF. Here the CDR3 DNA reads TGTGCCAGCAGCCCCCCTGGGGTCAAGGTGCAGCAGTACTTC. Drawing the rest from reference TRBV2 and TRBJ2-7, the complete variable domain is EPEVTQTPSHQVTQMGQEVILRCVPISNHLYFYWYRQILGQKVEFLVSFYNNEISEKSEIFDDQFSVERPDGSNFTLKIRSTKLEDSAMYFCASSPPGVKVQQYFGPGTRLTVT.

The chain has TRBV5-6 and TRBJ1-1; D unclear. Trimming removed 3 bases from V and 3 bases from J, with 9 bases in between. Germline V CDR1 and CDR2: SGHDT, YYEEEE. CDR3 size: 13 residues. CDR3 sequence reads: CASSYRGDTEAFF. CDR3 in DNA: TGTGCCAGCAGCTACCGAGGCGACACTGAAGCTTTCTTT.

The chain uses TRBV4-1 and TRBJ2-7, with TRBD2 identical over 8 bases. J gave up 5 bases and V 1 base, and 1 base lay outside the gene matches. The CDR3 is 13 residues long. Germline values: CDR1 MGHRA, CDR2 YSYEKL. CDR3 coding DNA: TGCGCCAGCAGCCAAGCACTAGCGGACGAGCAGTACTTC. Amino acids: CASSQALADEQYF.